One and the same sample provided the 10 T cell receptor beta chains below, sequenced in a study of beta chain features in type 1 diabetes. Study-level results: All four CD4+ subsets of Type 1 diabetes patients contained TCRB CDR3s that were moderately but significantly shorter.

These receptors are not linked to any known antigen. Sequenced material consisted of expressed TCRB transcripts (all of the isolated RNA was reverse transcribed). Profiled with immunoSEQ multiplex PCR; TCRdb holds only in-frame clones, not every one. The table includes 250,000 to 300,000 clones, 14% detected once. The sequenced sample consisted of naive CD4+ T cells from blood. The receptors derive from a man in his thirties or forties with type 1 diabetes.

As concerns this clone: This same CDR3 is encoded by further DNA sequences in the sample. V is TRBV18 and J is TRBJ1-2; the match to TRBD1 covers 7 bases. Trimming at V came to 3 bases and at J to 6 bases, leaving 1 base not matched to a gene. This CDR3 is built from 12 residues. Germline values: CDR1 KGHSH, CDR2 LQKENI. CDR3 bases: TGTGCCAGCTCACCTACAGGGGATGGCTACACCTTC. As protein: CASSPTGDGYTF. The whole variable domain, filled in from reference TRBV18 and TRBJ1-2, reads NAGVMQNPRHLVRRRGQEARLRCSPMKGHSHVYWYRQLPEEGLKFMVYLQKENIIDESGMPKERFSAEFPKEGPSILRIQQVVRGDSAAYFCASSPTGDGYTFGSGTRLTVV.

The V call is TRBV9, the J call TRBJ2-1; D not certain. CDR3 length: 12 residues. Trimming took 3 bases from V and 8 from J, leaving 9 bases between them. Per germline, CDR1 SGDLS and CDR2 YYNGEE. In nucleotides, the CDR3 is TGTGCCAGCAGCGGCACTCGGGATGAGCAGTTCTTC. This encodes CASSGTRDEQFF.

In this sample, this clone turned up a few times. The chain has TRBV20-1 and TRBJ2-7, with a possible D match to TRBD2 (6 bases). The V gene lost 3 bases and the J gene lost 7 bases, with 10 bases spanning the gap. Germline V CDR1 and CDR2: DFQATT, SNEGSKA (reference sequence). The CDR3 extends over 11 amino acids. CDR3 amino acids: CSASGGLEQYF. In nucleotides, the CDR3 is TGCAGTGCTAGCGGAGGGCTTGAGCAGTACTTC.

The chain links TRBV28 to TRBJ2-5; 9 positions match TRBD2. Germline loops: CDR1 MDHEN, CDR2 SYDVKM. This CDR3 region has 16 residues. The trim removed 4 bases at V and 5 bases at J, leaving 11 bases unmatched. In DNA, the CDR3 is TGTGCCAGCAGTTCCTCGGGACTAGCTCGATGGGAGACCCAGTACTTC. Protein sequence: CASSSSGLARWETQYF.

This clone has only a few counts. The CDR3 nucleotides read TGTGCCAGCAGTGACGGGTGGGGGACTAGCGGACTTGGGGAGCTGTTTTTT. It yields the protein CASSDGWGTSGLGELFF. J is TRBJ2-2 and V is TRBV25-1; 11 bases match TRBD2. With V trimmed by 3 bases and J by 8 bases, 11 bases remained unmatched. The germline CDR1 and CDR2 sequences are MGHDK and SYGVNS. CDR3 size: 17 residues.

The CDR3 sequence: CASSPALSGRNNEQFF. In nucleotides, the CDR3 is TGTGCCAGCAGCCCGGCCCTAAGCGGACGGAACAATGAGCAGTTCTTC. The rearrangement joins TRBV6-6 to TRBJ2-1, with D possibly TRBD2 on 5 matching bases. The CDR3 has 16 residues. From germline, CDR1 is MNHNY and CDR2 SVGAGI (reference sequence). With 6 bases removed from V and 5 bases from J, the gap between germline ends came to 20 bases.

The chain couples TRBV18 to TRBJ1-4; D uncertain. The germline V and J ends were trimmed by 3 bases and 0 bases, with 5 bases remaining between them. Germline assignment: CDR1 KGHSH and CDR2 LQKENI. The CDR3 consists of 14 residues. Written as DNA, the CDR3 is TGTGCCAGCTCACCCGGTGCAACTAATGAAAAACTGTTTTTT. It yields the protein CASSPGATNEKLFF.

CDR3 in DNA: TGCGCCAGCGGCCAATGGACAGGGACCCTCGAGCAGTACTTC. This encodes CASGQWTGTLEQYF. V and J are TRBV5-1 and TRBJ2-7; 8 bases are a match to TRBD1. Germline V CDR1 and CDR2: SGHRS, YFSETQ. The CDR3 totals 14 residues. V gave up 7 bases and J gave up 6 bases; unmatched junction bases: 12.

This clone was seen only a few times. This chain links TRBV28 with TRBJ2-1; 8 bases align to TRBD1. Per the germline V gene, CDR1 is MDHEN and CDR2 is SYDVKM. Trimming cost V 3 bases and J 6 bases; bases outside gene matches: 7. The CDR3 is made up of 15 amino acids. The CDR3 spells CASSFVGQGSNEQFF. The CDR3 region has the DNA TGTGCCAGCAGTTTCGTCGGACAGGGAAGCAATGAGCAGTTCTTC.

The gene calls are TRBV28 and TRBJ2-3; tentative D call: TRBD1 (6 bases). CDR1 MDHEN and CDR2 SYDVKM come from the germline V gene. Trimming removed 2 bases at V and 2 bases at J, with 17 bases between. The CDR3 is 17 residues long. CDR3 in DNA: TGTGCCAGCAGTTTAAGGCCAGGGGCAGGTCCCACAGATACGCAGTATTTT. It translates to CASSLRPGAGPTDTQYF.